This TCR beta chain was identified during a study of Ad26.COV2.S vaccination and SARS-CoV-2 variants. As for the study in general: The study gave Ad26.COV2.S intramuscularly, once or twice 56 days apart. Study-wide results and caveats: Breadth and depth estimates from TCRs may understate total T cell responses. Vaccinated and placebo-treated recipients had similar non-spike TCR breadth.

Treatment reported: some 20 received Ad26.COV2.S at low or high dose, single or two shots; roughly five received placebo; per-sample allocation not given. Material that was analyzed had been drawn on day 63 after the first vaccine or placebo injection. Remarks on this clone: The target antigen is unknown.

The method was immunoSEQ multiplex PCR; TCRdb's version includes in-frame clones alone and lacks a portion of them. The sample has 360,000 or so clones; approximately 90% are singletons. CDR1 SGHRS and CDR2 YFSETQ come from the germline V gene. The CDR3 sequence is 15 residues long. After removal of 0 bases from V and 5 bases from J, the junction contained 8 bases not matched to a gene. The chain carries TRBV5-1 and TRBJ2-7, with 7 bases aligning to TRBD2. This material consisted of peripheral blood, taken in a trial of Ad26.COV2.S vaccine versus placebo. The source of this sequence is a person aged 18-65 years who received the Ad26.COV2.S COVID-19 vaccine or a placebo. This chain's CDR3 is CASSLDGGSRDEQYF. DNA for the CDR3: TGCGCCAGCAGCTTGGATGGCGGGAGTAGGGACGAGCAGTACTTC.